The clone carrying this TCR beta chain was detected a few times. This entry comes from a study of regulatory T cells in long-lasting Graves disease. Time point defined: newly diagnosed GD, antithyroid drugs for less than 3 months. Scientists built the TCR library using RNA that was extracted from PBMCs. Trimming removed 0 bases from V and 5 bases from J, with 17 bases in between. The CDR3 runs 16 residues. Germline CDR1 and CDR2: SGDLS and YYNGEE. Investigators prepared the TCR beta libraries by applying iRepertoire HTBI primers and Arm-PCR of CDR3 regions. Each CDR3 protein gets one entry after TCRdb re-called the multiplex PCR reads with MiXCR. This sample has about 500,000 distinct CDR3 sequences, with about a sixth found just once. The same sample was also used in a study of T cells in Graves' hyperthyroidism and ophthalmopathy.

The receptor was isolated from a man aged 35-49 years with Graves disease. The material sequenced was peripheral blood mononuclear cells (PBMCs), taken at new diagnosis, from a patient treated with antithyroid drugs. The chain uses TRBV9 and TRBJ1-2, with D perhaps TRBD1 (5 bases). In DNA form, the CDR3 reads TGTGCCAGCAGCGTAGGGTCGACAGTGCTCGGTTATGGCTACACCTTC. Residues: CASSVGSTVLGYGYTF.